Below, one T cell receptor beta chain is given with its context. The antigen remains undetermined. This sample stems from a study of post-analysis software for immune sequencing data. About the study: Relapsing-remitting, secondary progressive and progressive-relapsing forms made up the multiple sclerosis disease courses. Findings of the study overall: Compared against controls, patients with multiple sclerosis displayed significantly lower normalized Chao1 diversity. Batch-matched samples strongly co-clustered by F measure. TRBV5-6, TRBV5-1 and TRBV20-1 were among a handful of TRBV segments more frequent in patients than controls.

The library was made from cDNA and included unique molecular identifiers. Yield was 500,000 or so cDNA molecules from about 0.94 to 9.7 million T cells. TCRdb re-analysed the PCR reads in MiXCR, keeping a single row per CDR3 protein. The sample shows 450,000 to 650,000 distinct CDR3 sequences, roughly 45% of them seen only once. The CDR3 spans 16 residues. Trimming took 5 bases from V and 4 from J; bases not matched to a gene: 8. The chain joins TRBV12-3 or TRBV12-4 to TRBJ2-5; 12 nucleotides line up with TRBD2. This receptor was obtained from a girl between 10 and 17 years old with multiple sclerosis. Material for sequencing was blood. The CDR3 loop reads CASSGLAGSSIETQYF. The CDR3 coding sequence is TGTGCCAGCAGTGGACTAGCGGGGAGCTCGATAGAGACCCAGTACTTC.